The rows below give T cell receptor beta chains drawn from one sample of a study of shared clonotypes between healthy human individuals. Here immunoSEQ multiplex PCR was the method, and the copy in TCRdb shows in-frame clones only, minus some. Seen here are a few million clones, 85% to 95% observed once, and the top ten hold 0.37%. The sequenced sample was naive CD4+ T cells from PBMCs. These receptors came from a man aged 18 to 29 in good health. Some clones in this sample may be carry-over from other donors' samples. CDR3s include the opening cysteine and the closing phenylalanine or tryptophan. A D gene is named only where the DNA matches it firmly. Expanded clones are given a class, and other clones once, few, many or no size at all.

D	J	V	size	DNA	CDR3
-	TRBJ2-3	TRBV28	-	TGTGCCAGCAGAGGAACCGGGTTCTATACGCAGTATTTT	CASRGTGFYTQYF
TRBD1	TRBJ2-7	TRBV28	-	TGTGCCAGCAGTTTAACCGGGACAGTCTACGAGCAGTACTTC	CASSLTGTVYEQYF
-	TRBJ1-5	TRBV6-1	-	TGTGCCAGCAGTGAATCTTCAGGGAATCAGCCCCAGCATTTT	CASSESSGNQPQHF
TRBD1	TRBJ1-2	TRBV27	-	TGTGCCAGCAGGCCCCCACAGGGGAACTATGGCTACACCTTC	CASRPPQGNYGYTF
-	TRBJ1-4	TRBV7-9	once	TGTGCCAGCAGCTTAGTAGGTTCCACTAATGAAAAACTGTTTTTT	CASSLVGSTNEKLFF
-	TRBJ2-7	TRBV11-2	-	TGTGCCAGCAGCCGAGGGAGTTACGAGCAGTACTTC	CASSRGSYEQYF
-	TRBJ1-4	TRBV28	-	TGTGCCAGCAGTGACCCAGGTTTGGGCGCGAGGAGGGGTGCAACTAATGAAAAACTGTTTTTT	CASSDPGLGARRGATNEKLFF
TRBD2	TRBJ2-7	TRBV27	-	TGTGCCAGCAGTTTATTTGGCCCCCGGGCTAGCGGCATAATGACCTACGAGCAGTACTTC	CASSLFGPRASGIMTYEQYF
-	TRBJ2-5	TRBV7-6	-	TGTGCCAGCAGCTTAATCTCCCCCACGGCCCAAGAGACCCAGTACTTC	CASSLISPTAQETQYF
TRBD1	TRBJ2-5	TRBV5-5	-	TGTGCCAGCAGCTCCTCTACAGGGGGAGAGACCCAGTACTTC	CASSSSTGGETQYF
TRBD2	TRBJ2-3	TRBV9	-	TGTGCCAGCAGCGTAATAGCGGGGAGCACAGATACGCAGTATTTT	CASSVIAGSTDTQYF
TRBD2	TRBJ2-7	TRBV5-1	few	TGCGCCAGCAGCTGGACTAGCGGGAGCTACGAGCAGTACTTC	CASSWTSGSYEQYF
TRBD2	TRBJ2-1	TRBV30	-	TGTGCCTGGAGTGCCCTAGCGGGAATTCGCAATGAGCAGTTCTTC	CAWSALAGIRNEQFF
-	TRBJ1-5	TRBV5-1	-	TGCGCCAGCAGCTTGGGCGTAGGGGATCAGCCCCAGCATTTT	CASSLGVGDQPQHF
-	TRBJ2-1	TRBV30	-	TGTGCCTGGAATCGACAGCCCGCCTATTTCTACAATGAGCAGTTCTTC	CAWNRQPAYFYNEQFF
TRBD2	TRBJ2-1	TRBV7-2	-	TGTGCCAGCAGCTCCAGGACTAGCGGGAACTACAATGAGCAGTTCTTC	CASSSRTSGNYNEQFF
-	TRBJ2-1	TRBV7-8	-	TGTGCCAGCAGCTTAGCTATGGGGGAGAATGAGCAGTTCTTC	CASSLAMGENEQFF
-	TRBJ2-3	TRBV7-2	-	TGTGCCAGCAGACCCGGGGCTAGGAGCACAGATACGCAGTATTTT	CASRPGARSTDTQYF
-	TRBJ1-2	TRBV20-1	-	TGCAGTGCTAGACGACAACAGGGCTACACCTTC	CSARRQQGYTF
-	TRBJ2-2	TRBV29-1	-	TGCAGCGTCCTACAGCTGAACACCGGGGAGCTGTTTTTT	CSVLQLNTGELFF
TRBD2	TRBJ2-1	TRBV5-1	-	TGCGCCAGCAGCTTGGCGGGACTAGCGCAGAACAATGAGCAGTTCTTC	CASSLAGLAQNNEQFF
-	TRBJ1-4	TRBV9	-	TGTGCCAGCAGTTACCGGGAGGGAGCTAATGAAAAACTGTTTTTT	CASSYREGANEKLFF
-	TRBJ2-1	TRBV19	-	TGTGCCAGTAGTATAGTTAGGGGCCCTGAGCAGTTCTTC	CASSIVRGPEQFF
-	TRBJ1-1	TRBV28	-	TGTGCCAGCAGTTCCCCCATGAACACTGAAGCTTTCTTT	CASSSPMNTEAFF
-	TRBJ2-5	TRBV2	few	TGTGCCAGCAGTGGAATGGAGACCCAGTACTTC	CASSGMETQYF
TRBD1	TRBJ2-1	TRBV5-1	-	TGCGCCAGCAGCCAGATGACAGGGGGCACCTACAATGAGCAGTTCTTC	CASSQMTGGTYNEQFF
-	TRBJ1-5	TRBV27	few	TGTGCCAGCAGTGTACGCCCCCAGCATTTT	CASSVRPQHF
TRBD2	TRBJ2-1	TRBV2	-	TGTGCCAGCCGTTCTAGCGGGAGTCAGAATGAGCAGTTCTTC	CASRSSGSQNEQFF
TRBD2	TRBJ2-7	TRBV11-2	-	TGTGCCAGCAGCTTAGATCCGTCACTAGCGGGACAGCAGTACTTC	CASSLDPSLAGQQYF
-	TRBJ1-4	TRBV5-1	-	TGCGCCAGCAGCTTGGGAACAACTAATGAAAAACTGTTTTTT	CASSLGTTNEKLFF
TRBD2	TRBJ2-1	TRBV11-2	-	TGTGCCAGCAGTAGTCTAGCGGGAGGGAACAATGAGCAGTTCTTC	CASSSLAGGNNEQFF
TRBD1	TRBJ1-3	TRBV28	-	TGTGCCAGCAGTAGGACAGGGGGCCCCACCATCTCTGGAAACACCATATATTTT	CASSRTGGPTISGNTIYF
TRBD1	TRBJ2-7	TRBV27	-	TGTGCCAGCAGTTCCCCGACAGGGAAGTCCTACGAGCAGTACTTC	CASSSPTGKSYEQYF
TRBD1	TRBJ2-1	TRBV7-9	-	TGTGCCAGCAGCTTAGGGGGACAGGGTTGGGCGTCCTACAATGAGCAGTTCTTC	CASSLGGQGWASYNEQFF
-	TRBJ2-2	TRBV7-7	-	TGTGCCATAAAAGGAGGGGTTACCGGGGAGCTGTTTTTT	CAIKGGVTGELFF
-	TRBJ1-2	TRBV6-1	-	TGTGCCAGCAGTGGAGGCAGGGGTAACTATGGCTACACCTTC	CASSGGRGNYGYTF
TRBD1	TRBJ2-7	TRBV7-2	-	TGTGCCAGCAGCTTAGGACAGGGTGGCTACGAGCAGTACTTC	CASSLGQGGYEQYF
-	TRBJ2-7	TRBV6-5	-	TGTGCCAGCAGTTACGCAGCCTACGAGCAGTACTTC	CASSYAAYEQYF
-	TRBJ2-3	TRBV27	-	TGTGCCAGCAGTTTACGTGGCTGGGGTATAGAAGGGGCCCCCCGTCTCACAGATACGCAGTATTTT	CASSLRGWGIEGAPRLTDTQYF
TRBD2	TRBJ2-1	TRBV5-1	-	TGCGCCAGCAGCTTGACTAGCGGGGCCAATGAGCAGTTCTTC	CASSLTSGANEQFF
-	TRBJ2-3	TRBV9	-	TGTGCCAGCAGCGTGCGGGTTACTAGCACAGATACGCAGTATTTT	CASSVRVTSTDTQYF
-	TRBJ1-1	TRBV5-6	-	TGTGCCAGCAGGGGTTGGGCAAGGGCAGGGGTTGAAGCTTTCTTT	CASRGWARAGVEAFF
TRBD2	TRBJ2-2	TRBV7-2	-	TGTGCCAGCAGTTGGCCGGGACTAGCGGGAGGTAACACCGGGGAGCTGTTTTTT	CASSWPGLAGGNTGELFF
TRBD2	TRBJ2-7	TRBV4-2	-	TGTGCCAGCAGCCCAGGACTAGCGGTACCTTACGAGCAGTACTTC	CASSPGLAVPYEQYF
-	TRBJ2-7	TRBV5-1	-	TGCGCCAGCAGCTTAAAGGGTCCCTACGAGCAGTACTTC	CASSLKGPYEQYF
-	TRBJ2-1	TRBV10-3	once	TGTGCCATCTCGCTATTCGATGAGCAGTTCTTC	CAISLFDEQFF
-	TRBJ1-1	TRBV27	-	TGTGCCAGCAGTTTATCGCTGGGGGGCACTGAAGCTTTCTTT	CASSLSLGGTEAFF